The 14 T cell receptor beta chains in this list originate from one sample, sequenced in a study of regulatory T cells in long-lasting Graves disease. Time point meaning: newly diagnosed GD, antithyroid drugs for less than 3 months. Construction of the TCR library relied on RNA isolated from PBMCs. Combining iRepertoire HTBI primers with Arm-PCR of CDR3 regions, the authors built TCR beta libraries. TCRdb re-called the multiplex PCR reads with MiXCR, one entry per CDR3 protein. Of about 500,000 distinct CDR3 sequences listed, about 11% are singletons. The same data also went into a second study, on T cells in Graves' hyperthyroidism and ophthalmopathy.

Here the sequenced sample was peripheral blood mononuclear cells (PBMCs), taken at new diagnosis, from a patient treated with antithyroid drugs. Every receptor here comes from a young woman with Graves disease.

As for this clonotype: One base away lies a much larger clone, so this may be a sequencing read error. Likely a read error: the CDR3 ends without its conserved phenylalanine or tryptophan. The gene calls are TRBV2 and TRBJ1-1; no definite D call. Trimming removed 6 bases at V and 0 bases at J, with 2 bases between. From germline, CDR1 is SNHLY and CDR2 FYNNEI. CDR3 size: 11 residues. The CDR3 here is CASRLNTEAFS. The CDR3 DNA sequence: TGTGCCAGCAGACTGAACACTGAAGCTTTCTCT.

This clonotype was seen a few times. The chain joins TRBV5-1 to TRBJ1-1; possibly TRBD1 for D (5 bases). The V and J ends lost 7 bases and 6 bases respectively, with 22 bases between them. The V gene's germline CDR1 is SGHRS and CDR2 YFSETQ. The CDR3 has 15 amino acids. The CDR3 DNA sequence: TGCGCCAGCGCCCTTGCAAACCAGGGAGCGGCTGAAGCTTTCTTT. It translates to CASALANQGAAEAFF.

The chain combines TRBV5-6 with TRBJ2-2, with TRBD2 as a possible D gene (6 bases). Trimming left V 2 bases short and J 4 bases short, with 12 bases between. In germline, CDR1 is SGHDT, CDR2 YYEEEE. CDR3 size: 15 residues. The CDR3: CASSLWGLPTGELFF. The CDR3 DNA reads TGTGCCAGCAGCTTATGGGGACTTCCCACCGGGGAGCTGTTTTTT.

The chain has TRBV2 and TRBJ2-3; D possibly corresponds to TRBD2 (5 bases). The CDR3 runs to 17 residues. V lost 8 bases and J 1 base, leaving 22 bases between the germline ends. Looked up from germline, CDR1 is SNHLY and CDR2 is FYNNEI. This CDR3 is CASSPRLWETRTDTQYF. In nucleotides, the CDR3 is TGTGCCAGCTCACCCCGTCTATGGGAGACACGCACAGATACGCAGTATTTT.

This clonotype was seen ten or more times. The chain employs TRBV7-2 and TRBJ2-1, with D possibly matching TRBD2 (6 bases). The germline gives CDR1 SGHTA, CDR2 FQGNSA. The CDR3 runs 18 residues. The V gene lost 1 base and the J gene lost 3 bases, with 19 bases spanning the gap. The CDR3 nucleotides are TGTGCCAGCAGCTTAGGGCCGGGGACTCGAAGGTTCTACAATGAGCAGTTCTTC. Translating gives CASSLGPGTRRFYNEQFF.

In this sample, this clonotype turned up many times. As DNA, the CDR3 is TGTGCCTGGACAAGTAGCCGGGGGAGTAACTACAATGAGCAGTTCTTC. Amino acid sequence: CAWTSSRGSNYNEQFF. This chain uses TRBV30 with TRBJ2-1; a possible D gene is TRBD2 (6 bases). The CDR3 has 16 residues. V gave up 4 bases and J gave up 3 bases, with 19 bases separating them. The germline V gene encodes CDR1 GTSNPN and CDR2 SVGIG (reference sequence).

This clonotype has just a few counts. The V and J genes are TRBV7-2 and TRBJ1-1; no firm D call. The germline V gene encodes CDR1 SGHTA and CDR2 FQGNSA. V lost 3 bases and J 5 bases, leaving 10 bases between the germline ends. The CDR3 is made up of 13 amino acids. The CDR3 DNA is TGTGCCAGCAGCTTCGGGCCTGGGACTGAAGCTTTCTTT. Translation: CASSFGPGTEAFF.

In this sample, this clonotype turned up many times. The V call is TRBV12-3 or TRBV12-4, the J call TRBJ2-7; no clear D. Trimming removed 4 bases at V and 5 bases at J, with 18 bases between. The CDR3 runs 15 residues. In nucleotides, the CDR3 is TGTGCCAGCAGTTCCGGACCCCGGCCAAGGGACGAGCAGTACTTC. Its protein product is CASSSGPRPRDEQYF.

This clonotype has just a few counts. Being one base from a much bigger clone, this may be a read error. The chain employs TRBV2 and TRBJ2-1; D gene uncertain. Deletions cut 6 bases from V and 15 bases from J, with 21 bases between. The CDR3 totals 13 residues. From germline, CDR1 is SNHLY and CDR2 FYNNEI. The CDR3 loop reads CASSPERSFWRFF. In nucleotides, the CDR3 is TGTGCCAGCAGCCCCGAAAGGAGCTTTTGGCGGTTCTTC.

This clonotype occurred many times. The V and J genes are TRBV7-3 and TRBJ1-2; D perhaps matches TRBD1 (5 bases). The CDR3 extends over 13 amino acids. Trimming cost V 2 bases and J 5 bases, with 9 bases left between them. CDR1 is SGHTA and CDR2 is FQGTGA in the germline V gene. DNA of the CDR3: TGTGCCAGCAGCTTAGATGGGGGTTATGGCTACACCTTC. Translating it yields CASSLDGGYGYTF.

This clonotype showed up many times. The V call is TRBV18, the J call TRBJ1-1, with a possible D match to TRBD1 (6 bases). The germline CDR1 and CDR2 sequences are KGHSH and LQKENI. Trimming left V 8 bases short and J 5 bases short, with 15 bases between. This CDR3 spans 13 amino acids. CDR3 sequence (DNA): TGTGCCAGCAGCTTACAGGGTTGGACTGAAGCTTTCTTT. Protein: CASSLQGWTEAFF.

V usage is TRBV11-3 and J usage is TRBJ2-3; TRBD2 matches 14 bases. The CDR3 length is 19 residues. Unmatched junction bases numbered 10, after V lost 4 bases and J lost 1 base. From germline, CDR1 is SGHNT and CDR2 YENEEA. CDR3 in amino acids: CASSYGTAGLAGGTDTQYF. The CDR3, as DNA: TGTGCCAGCAGCTATGGGACCGCGGGACTAGCGGGAGGCACAGATACGCAGTATTTT.

The chain joins TRBV15 to TRBJ1-5; D remains unclear. Trimming stripped 1 base from V and 3 bases from J, with 7 bases between. Germline assignment: CDR1 LNHNV and CDR2 YYDKDF (reference sequence). This CDR3 spans 14 amino acids. Here the CDR3 reads CATSRVDPNQPQHF. The CDR3 DNA reads TGTGCCACCAGCAGAGTGGACCCCAATCAGCCCCAGCATTTT.

This clonotype was counted between two and nine times. The V call is TRBV20-1, the J call TRBJ2-7, with 7 bases matching TRBD2. Germline-derived CDR1 and CDR2 are DFQATT and SNEGSKA (reference sequence). V trimming: 0 bases; J trimming: 2 bases; junction bases outside the gene matches: 13. This CDR3 region has 17 residues. The DNA of the CDR3 is TGCAGTGCTAGAGATCTCCGGCTGTCTAGCGGAGCCTACGAGCAGTACTTC. Translation: CSARDLRLSSGAYEQYF.